The 9 T cell receptor beta chains below were found in one sample sequenced in a study of regulatory T cells in long-lasting Graves disease. Indicated time point: persistent/refractory GD, antithyroid drugs over 5 years with positive TRAb. RNA extracted from PBMCs served as the sequencing template. Construction of TCR beta libraries relied on iRepertoire HTBI primers and on Arm-PCR targeting CDR3 regions. A single record per CDR3 protein comes from TCRdb applying MiXCR to the multiplex PCR reads. The sample includes over 300,000 distinct CDR3 sequences, about 18% of them seen just once. Source: peripheral blood mononuclear cells (PBMCs), taken when the disease was refractory, from a patient treated with antithyroid drugs. The receptor source for this set is a female donor with Graves disease.

This clonotype was observed at least ten times. The rearrangement links TRBV2 to TRBJ2-7, with 7 bases that match TRBD2. The ends lost 7 bases at V and 5 bases at J; junction bases unmatched: 11. CDR3 length: 14 residues. The germline CDR1 and CDR2 sequences are SNHLY and FYNNEI. CDR3 DNA sequence: TGTGCCAGCAACGGTTTTCGGGGGGAGGACGAGCAGTACTTC. It is translated as CASNGFRGEDEQYF. Full variable domain (missing parts from reference TRBV2 and TRBJ2-7): EPEVTQTPSHQVTQMGQEVILRCVPISNHLYFYWYRQILGQKVEFLVSFYNNEISEKSEIFDDQFSVERPDGSNFTLKIRSTKLEDSAMYFCASNGFRGEDEQYFGPGTRLTVT.

This clonotype has a handful of counts. The V gene is TRBV5-1, the J gene TRBJ2-2; 9 nucleotides align to TRBD1. The junction had 2 bases not matched to a gene; V was cut back by 7 bases and J by 4 bases. Per the germline V gene, CDR1 is SGHRS and CDR2 is YFSETQ. The CDR3 is 13 amino acids. The CDR3 protein is CASGTGSTGELFF. The CDR3 DNA reads as TGCGCCAGCGGGACAGGGTCCACCGGGGAGCTGTTTTTT.

This clonotype was recorded many times. V gene TRBV7-2 combines with J gene TRBJ1-5, with D tentatively TRBD1 (5 bases). From germline, CDR1 is SGHTA and CDR2 FQGNSA. Trimming cost V 5 bases and J 4 bases, with 18 bases left between them. This CDR3 spans 16 amino acids. CDR3 in amino acids: CASSQGPGRTNQPQHF. CDR3 nucleotide sequence: TGTGCCAGCAGCCAGGGACCGGGACGGACAAATCAGCCCCAGCATTTT.

The chain is built from TRBV20-1 and TRBJ2-5; D could derive from TRBD1 or TRBD2 (5 bases each). Germline CDR1 DFQATT, CDR2 SNEGSKA (reference sequence). The CDR3 loop spans 15 amino acids. V lost 5 bases, J lost 4 bases, and 20 bases lay in between. The CDR3 is CSAALGTGPPETQYF. CDR3 nucleotide sequence: TGCAGTGCTGCCCTCGGGACGGGGCCCCCAGAGACCCAGTACTTC.

The genes are TRBV7-2 and TRBJ2-7; possibly TRBD2 for D (5 bases). Trimming removed 1 base at V and 5 bases at J, with 9 bases between. The length of the CDR3 is 13 residues. Germline V CDR1 and CDR2: SGHTA, FQGNSA. CDR3 DNA: TGTGCCAGCAGCTTAGGCCAAGCGGACGAGCAGTACTTC. It yields the protein CASSLGQADEQYF. The variable domain in full, with the rest retrieved from reference TRBV7-2 and TRBJ2-7, is GAGVSQSPSNKVTEKGKDVELRCDPISGHTALYWYRQSLGQGLEFLIYFQGNSAPDKSGLPSDRFSAERTGGSVSTLTIQRTQQEDSAVYLCASSLGQADEQYFGPGTRLTVT.

The chain combines TRBV7-6 with TRBJ2-1; D perhaps matches TRBD2 (5 bases). Germline assignment: CDR1 SGHVS and CDR2 FNYEAQ. The germline V and J ends were trimmed by 2 bases and 2 bases, with 13 bases remaining between them. The CDR3 runs 16 residues. The CDR3 spells CASSLFEGAPYNEQFF. CDR3 sequence (DNA): TGTGCCAGCAGCTTATTTGAGGGTGCACCCTACAATGAGCAGTTCTTC.

This clonotype was counted at least ten times. This CDR3 reads CASSFSVNTEAFF. The CDR3, as DNA: TGTGCCAGCAGTTTCTCAGTGAACACTGAAGCTTTCTTT. This chain connects TRBV12-3 or TRBV12-4 to TRBJ1-1; no reliable D call. V gave up 3 bases and J gave up 0 bases, with 5 bases separating them. This CDR3 contains 13 residues.

The table lists this clonotype with a few counts. The chain has TRBV30 and TRBJ2-1; D not certain. Germline V lookup: CDR1 GTSNPN, CDR2 SVGIG (reference sequence). V lost 0 bases and J 8 bases, leaving 5 bases between the germline ends. This CDR3 comprises 11 residues. The CDR3 nucleotides read TGTGCCTGGAGTGTACTCCATGAGCAGTTCTTC. This translates into CAWSVLHEQFF.

This clonotype has at least ten counts. This chain uses TRBV4-1 with TRBJ1-1, with D possibly TRBD1 on 5 matching bases. In germline, CDR1 is MGHRA, CDR2 YSYEKL. Trimming shortened V by 2 bases and J by 8 bases, and 15 bases separated the two germline ends. The CDR3 loop spans 14 amino acids. For the CDR3, the DNA is TGCGCCAGCAGCCAATGGGGCGGTGGGACCGAAGCTTTCTTT. Amino acids: CASSQWGGGTEAFF.